These 4 T cell receptor beta chains were all obtained from the same sample, sequenced in a study of blood T cell repertoires in COVID-19. The repertoire was sequenced with immunoSEQ multiplex PCR; TCRdb's copy has only in-frame clones and lacks some. The table has about 150,000 clones, more than 70% seen once. Sequenced material: peripheral blood. The receptors originated from a man over 45 who had recovered from COVID-19.

This clone was counted once. The V call is TRBV14, the J call TRBJ2-7; weak D call: TRBD1 (7 bases). This CDR3 is built from 14 residues. Looked up from germline, CDR1 is SGHDN and CDR2 is FVKESK. The ends were cut back, 3 bases at V and 3 bases at J, with 12 bases in the middle. CDR3 loop: CASSQGGTDYEQYF. The CDR3 DNA is TGTGCCAGCAGCCAGGGCGGGACAGACTACGAGCAGTACTTC.

V gene TRBV7-2 combines with J gene TRBJ2-3; 10 positions match TRBD1. Germline trimming cut 5 bases from V and 2 bases from J; bases unmatched to any gene: 13. CDR1 is SGHTA, CDR2 FQGNSA, per germline. The CDR3 consists of 18 residues. The chain's CDR3 is CASSRDRGAAGTTDTQYF. For the CDR3, the DNA is TGTGCCAGCAGCCGGGACAGGGGAGCGGCGGGGACCACAGATACGCAGTATTTT.

This clone was observed a handful of times. This chain joins TRBV16 and TRBJ2-1; possible D gene TRBD2, 5 bases. Germline-derived CDR1 and CDR2 are KGHSY and FQNENV. The CDR3 totals 14 residues. V lost 3 bases and J 7 bases, leaving 13 bases between the germline ends. This CDR3 reads CASSQQTTTNEQFF. The CDR3 DNA reads TGTGCCAGCAGCCAGCAGACTACCACGAATGAGCAGTTCTTC.

In this sample, this clone turned up once. The chain uses TRBV7-2 and TRBJ2-7; the match to TRBD2 covers 11 bases. V was pared by 5 bases and J by 0 bases, with 9 bases of the junction left unmatched. CDR3 length equals 17 residues. Germline V lookup: CDR1 SGHTA, CDR2 FQGNSA. In DNA form, the CDR3 reads TGTGCCAGCAGCCCCCCGGGGCTAGCGGGGGGCTCCTACGAGCAGTACTTC. Translating gives CASSPPGLAGGSYEQYF.